Presented here are 2 T cell receptor beta chains from one specimen sequenced in a study of Graves' ophthalmopathy and Graves' hyperthyroidism. CDR3 regions of TCR beta were amplified from RNA transcripts. First-round RT-PCR employed HTBI primers, with a second-round multiplex PCR after it. TCRdb recomputed calls from the multiplex PCR reads with MiXCR, one row per CDR3 protein. The sample consists of some 48,000 distinct CDR3 sequences, 50% of them appearing once. Sequenced material: peripheral blood. The receptors here all came from an adult man with Graves' ophthalmopathy.

The V call is TRBV5-1, the J call TRBJ1-4, with a weak D call TRBD1 (5 bases). Trimming pared 3 bases from V and 12 bases from J, leaving 15 bases between. CDR1 and CDR2 from the germline V gene are SGHRS and YFSETQ. This CDR3 is built from 13 residues. The CDR3 nucleotides read TGCGCCAGCAGCTCCTACCTCGGGGCGGAACTGTTTTTT. Its translation: CASSSYLGAELFF.

Worth noting for this clonotype: The CDR3 ends on some other residue instead of the conserved phenylalanine or tryptophan, so this is likely a read error. The limits of the CDR3 on the DNA are not certain, so only TCRdb's listed CDR3 is given. V is TRBV11-3 and J is TRBJ2-3; the D segment call TRBD2 is taken from the table without a DNA check. The CDR3 spans 14 residues, counting both ends. The germline gives CDR1 SGHNT, CDR2 YENEEA. Here the CDR3 reads CASSSRTSGDTQYL.